This T cell receptor (beta chain) was sequenced in a study of long-term antiretroviral therapy in people with HIV. Survey-level immunoSEQ v3.0 assays were run. The repertoire was sequenced with immunoSEQ multiplex PCR; TCRdb's copy has only in-frame clones and lacks some. The sample holds approximately 41,000 clones, around 85% seen once. The sample consisted of unsorted PBMCs, taken 1.5 years after starting antiretroviral therapy. This TCR came from a man younger than 30 with HIV.

The CDR3 DNA reads as TGTGCCAGCAGCCCGGCGCGGGTTCCTGTCGAGCAGTACTTC. Translation gives CASSPARVPVEQYF. The chain recombines TRBV28 with TRBJ2-7, with D tentatively TRBD2 (5 bases). V was pared by 6 bases and J by 6 bases, with 18 bases between. The CDR3 length is 14 residues. CDR1 is MDHEN, CDR2 SYDVKM, per germline. The full variable domain, rest sourced from reference TRBV28 and TRBJ2-7, is DVKVTQSSRYLVKRTGEKVFLECVQDMDHENMFWYRQDPGLGLRLIYFSYDVKMKEKGDIPEGYSVSREKKERFSLILESASTNQTSMYLCASSPARVPVEQYFGPGTRLTVT.